This T cell receptor beta chain was sequenced in a study of T-cell memory formation after mild COVID-19. Trimming cost V 1 base and J 1 base, with 20 bases left between them. Germline V lookup: CDR1 DFQATT, CDR2 SNEGSKA (reference sequence). This CDR3 is built from 17 residues. Using constant-segment primers, 5'RACE produced TCR alpha and TCR beta cDNA libraries carrying sample barcodes and UMIs. One entry per CDR3 protein, called by TCRdb with MiXCR from the 5' RACE reads. The sample gives roughly 560,000 distinct CDR3 sequences, approximately 20% of which show up once; around 12% is in the top ten.

This TCR was recovered from an adult woman who had mild COVID-19 (a few samples of this study predate the infection). Cell type and time point are not known. V is TRBV20-1 and J is TRBJ2-7; D not certain. The sequenced sample consisted of PBMCs or a T cell subset sorted from them (not recorded which). For the CDR3, the DNA is TGCAGTGCTAGAGGTGGTGAGAGGTTAGTGGTTTCCTACGAGCAGTACTTC. Translating it yields CSARGGERLVVSYEQYF.